The source of this TCR beta chain is a study of cytomegalovirus exposure and HLA in healthy donors. The PCR made use of 60 Vbeta and 13 Jbeta primers. Data came from immunoSEQ multiplex PCR; TCRdb stores just in-frame clones and leaves some out. Among roughly 100,000 clones listed, almost 80% were seen once. V trimming: 4 bases; J trimming: 1 base; junction bases outside the gene matches: 9. The CDR3 is made up of 18 amino acids. CDR1 and CDR2 (germline): LNHDA, SQIVND (reference sequence). Sequencing used PBMCs. This TCR derives from a man aged 50-59 years in good health and CMV-seropositive. The genes are TRBV19 and TRBJ2-3; 12 bases are a match to TRBD2. The CDR3 loop is CASSTSTSGSRGTDTQYF. In nucleotides, the CDR3 is TGTGCCAGTAGTACCTCGACTAGCGGGAGTAGGGGCACAGATACGCAGTATTTT.